A selection of T cell receptor beta chains follows, all from one sample in a study of cytomegalovirus exposure and HLA in healthy donors. Repertoires were generated with immunoSEQ multiplex PCR, while TCRdb's copy carries only in-frame clones and drops some. The repertoire includes 200,000 to 250,000 clones, less than 90% of them detected once, and approximately 12% sits in the top ten. Sequencing input: PBMCs. The receptors shown here come from a man aged 18 to 29 in good health and CMV-seropositive. CDR3s include the opening cysteine and the closing phenylalanine or tryptophan.

v_gene: TRBV7-9
j_gene: TRBJ1-1
CDR3aa: CASSPGANFGILNTEAFF

v_gene: TRBV4-1
j_gene: TRBJ1-2
CDR3aa: CASSQGVSYYGYTF

v_gene: TRBV6-5
j_gene: TRBJ1-2
CDR3aa: CASSYLGGLSMSYTF

v_gene: TRBV4-3
j_gene: TRBJ2-1
CDR3aa: CASSQDGTSGSGYEQFF

v_gene: TRBV5-4
j_gene: TRBJ2-7
CDR3aa: CASSLLPRTEQYF

v_gene: TRBV5-4
j_gene: TRBJ2-1
CDR3aa: CASSLPFNEQFF

v_gene: TRBV7-9
j_gene: TRBJ2-7
CDR3aa: CASSLDPDYEQYF

v_gene: TRBV4-1
j_gene: TRBJ1-4
CDR3aa: CASSQEGGTKNEKLFF

v_gene: TRBV7-2
j_gene: TRBJ1-2
CDR3aa: CASSLQQGFSGYTF

v_gene: TRBV10-3
j_gene: TRBJ1-5
CDR3aa: CAISEYNQPQHF

v_gene: TRBV28
j_gene: TRBJ1-4
CDR3aa: CASSFPGQFNEKLFF

v_gene: TRBV7-2
j_gene: TRBJ2-7
CDR3aa: CASSVSSGWMGYEQYF

v_gene: TRBV29-1
j_gene: TRBJ1-3
CDR3aa: CSVGSYSGNTIYF

v_gene: TRBV29-1
j_gene: TRBJ1-2
CDR3aa: CSVEDNYGYTF

v_gene: TRBV5-1
j_gene: TRBJ1-2
CDR3aa: CASSLPDRGLRGYTF

v_gene: TRBV4-1
j_gene: TRBJ2-7
CDR3aa: CASSQGLGSDGWYF

v_gene: TRBV5-1
j_gene: TRBJ2-2
CDR3aa: CASSLDRGLDGELFF

v_gene: TRBV7-2
j_gene: TRBJ1-2
CDR3aa: CASSLVLANYGYTF

v_gene: TRBV4-1
j_gene: TRBJ1-5
CDR3aa: CASSPGRQHLNQPQHF

v_gene: TRBV9
j_gene: TRBJ2-3
CDR3aa: CASSAHQPGTDTQYF